Shown below are 2 T cell receptor beta chains from a single sample sequenced in a study of T cell changes during pregnancy in multiple sclerosis. Profiled with immunoSEQ multiplex PCR; TCRdb holds only in-frame clones, not every one. Of roughly 97,000 clones in the sample, 75% to 95% are singletons; the top ten hold under 0.8%. The sequencing here drew on peripheral blood, taken in the second trimester of pregnancy. The receptor source for this set is a female donor in good health, enrolled as a control in a pregnancy study.

This chain connects TRBV19 to TRBJ2-3; TRBD1 agrees at 7 bases. CDR3 length equals 14 residues. Germline V lookup: CDR1 LNHDA, CDR2 SQIVND (reference sequence). The trim removed 3 bases at V and 2 bases at J, leaving 2 bases unmatched. The CDR3 reads CASSIEGATDTQYF. The CDR3, as DNA: TGTGCCAGTAGTATTGAGGGGGCCACAGATACGCAGTATTTT.

This clone was recorded only once. The chain has TRBV18 and TRBJ1-1; TRBD1 aligns across 8 bases. Looked up from germline, CDR1 is KGHSH and CDR2 is LQKENI. J was trimmed by 1 base and V by 2 bases; bases with no gene match: 0. The length of the CDR3 is 14 residues. CDR3 sequence (DNA): TGTGCCAGCTCACCAACAGGGGGGAACACTGAAGCTTTCTTT. Its protein product is CASSPTGGNTEAFF.